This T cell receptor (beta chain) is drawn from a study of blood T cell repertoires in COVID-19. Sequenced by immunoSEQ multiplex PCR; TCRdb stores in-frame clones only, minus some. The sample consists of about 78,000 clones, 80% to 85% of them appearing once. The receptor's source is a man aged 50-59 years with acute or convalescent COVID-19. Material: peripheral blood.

The CDR3 loop reads CASSDSRVSNYGYTF. In DNA, the CDR3 is TGTGCCAGCTCCGACTCGCGGGTGTCTAACTATGGCTACACCTTC. The chain employs TRBV18 and TRBJ1-2, with no clear D. This CDR3 spans 15 amino acids. Germline CDR1 reads KGHSH; CDR2 reads LQKENI. V was pared by 6 bases and J by 0 bases, with 14 bases between.